One and the same sample provided the 31 T cell receptor beta chains below, sequenced in a study of beta chain features in type 1 diabetes. The whole isolated RNA underwent reverse transcription, so sequencing captured expressed TCRB transcripts. Repertoires were generated with immunoSEQ multiplex PCR, while TCRdb's copy carries only in-frame clones and drops some. The sample records 15,000 to 20,000 clones, about 50% being singletons. The sequenced sample consisted of stem cell memory CD4+ T cells from blood. Source of these receptors: a man younger than 35 in good health.

The V call is TRBV10-3, the J call TRBJ2-7, with D perhaps matching TRBD1 (5 bases). CDR1 is ENHRY and CDR2 is SYGVKD in the germline V gene. This CDR3 is 14 amino acids long. The V gene lost 10 bases and the J gene lost 2 bases, with 18 bases spanning the gap. The CDR3 loop is CATAQTAVPYEQYF. Written as DNA, the CDR3 is TGTGCCACCGCTCAGACAGCCGTTCCCTACGAGCAGTACTTC.

Only a few counts were recorded for this clone. The CDR3 nucleotides are TGTGCCAGCAGCCAAGAGCACGGCGTCAGGGACGAGCAGTACTTC. Protein product: CASSQEHGVRDEQYF. The chain combines TRBV4-2 with TRBJ2-7; maybe TRBD1 (5 bases). The CDR3 extends over 15 amino acids. Germline V gene data show CDR1 as LGHNA and CDR2 as YNFKEQ. Trimming pared 0 bases from V and 5 bases from J, leaving 14 bases between.

There are a few counts of this clone. V usage is TRBV18 and J usage is TRBJ2-1; 9 bases align to TRBD1. The trim removed 2 bases at V and 5 bases at J, leaving 4 bases unmatched. Germline V gives CDR1 KGHSH, CDR2 LQKENI. The CDR3 totals 15 residues. The CDR3 is CASSPWTGVDNEQFF. The CDR3 DNA sequence: TGTGCCAGCTCACCATGGACAGGGGTTGACAATGAGCAGTTCTTC.

This chain links TRBV7-9 with TRBJ1-1; no firm D call. Deletions cut 0 bases from V and 6 bases from J, with 5 bases between. The V gene's germline CDR1 is SEHNR and CDR2 FQNEAQ (reference sequence). The CDR3 length is 12 residues. The CDR3 nucleotides are TGTGCCAGCAGCTTAGCCCAGTCTGAAGCTTTCTTT. Translated: CASSLAQSEAFF.

This clone was seen a few times. The V gene is TRBV7-9, the J gene TRBJ2-3; TRBD2 agrees at 8 bases. V shed 5 bases and J 6 bases; nucleotides not matched to a gene: 19. The CDR3 is made up of 18 amino acids. CDR1 SEHNR and CDR2 FQNEAQ come from the germline V gene (reference sequence). The CDR3 protein is CASSRRGGLHRGTDTQYF. CDR3 nucleotide sequence: TGTGCCAGCAGCCGCCGGGGGGGGCTGCACCGAGGGACGGATACGCAGTATTTT. The whole variable domain, filled in from reference TRBV7-9 and TRBJ2-3, reads DTGVSQNPRHKITKRGQNVTFRCDPISEHNRLYWYRQTLGQGPEFLTYFQNEAQLEKSRLLSDRFSAERPKGSFSTLEIQRTEQGDSAMYLCASSRRGGLHRGTDTQYFGPGTRLTVL.

The chain carries TRBV7-2 and TRBJ2-7; TRBD1 agrees at 8 bases. CDR1 and CDR2 from the germline V gene are SGHTA and FQGNSA. CDR3 length equals 16 residues. V gave up 5 bases and J gave up 2 bases; unmatched junction bases: 11. CDR3 DNA: TGTGCCAGCAGCCATGAATGGGGCAGGGGGCCCTACGAGCAGTACTTC. It is translated as CASSHEWGRGPYEQYF.

V gene TRBV6-1 combines with J gene TRBJ2-1; perhaps TRBD1 as D (6 bases). There are 13 residues in the CDR3. The germline V gene encodes CDR1 MNHNS and CDR2 SASEGT. Trimming left V 7 bases short and J 5 bases short, with 12 bases between. The CDR3 spells CASNQDRDNEQFF. The CDR3 nucleotides are TGTGCCAGCAACCAGGACAGAGACAATGAGCAGTTCTTC.

This rearrangement joins TRBV28 to TRBJ2-2; D gene unclear. The V gene's germline CDR1 is MDHEN and CDR2 SYDVKM. V was clipped by 6 bases and J by 5 bases, with 10 bases between them. The length of the CDR3 is 13 residues. CDR3 sequence reads: CASSSRATGELFF. The CDR3 DNA follows: TGTGCCAGCAGCTCCAGAGCGACCGGGGAGCTGTTTTTT. The full variable domain, completed using reference TRBV28 and TRBJ2-2, is DVKVTQSSRYLVKRTGEKVFLECVQDMDHENMFWYRQDPGLGLRLIYFSYDVKMKEKGDIPEGYSVSREKKERFSLILESASTNQTSMYLCASSSRATGELFFGEGSRLTVL.

This clone was counted a few times. The chain uses TRBV5-5 and TRBJ1-1; tentatively, D is TRBD1 (5 bases). The CDR3 is 14 amino acids. V was trimmed by 2 bases and J by 11 bases, leaving 19 bases between them. Germline V gene sequence: CDR1 SGHKS, CDR2 YYEKEE (reference sequence). CDR3 sequence (DNA): TGTGCCAGCAGCTTCCCCGGCAGGGCTTCGGAGGCTTTCTTT. Encoded protein: CASSFPGRASEAFF.

The chain uses TRBV5-6 and TRBJ1-6; 7 bases align to TRBD1. V lost 4 bases to trimming and J lost 0 bases; unmatched junction nucleotides: 7. Germline CDR1 SGHDT, CDR2 YYEEEE. This CDR3 has 17 residues. This CDR3 is CASSRSRGSSYNSPLHF. The CDR3 DNA reads as TGTGCCAGCAGCCGCTCCAGGGGGTCCTCCTATAATTCACCCCTCCACTTT. The full variable domain, completed using reference TRBV5-6 and TRBJ1-6, is DAGVTQSPTHLIKTRGQQVTLRCSPKSGHDTVSWYQQALGQGPQFIFQYYEEEERQRGNFPDRFSGHQFPNYSSELNVNALLLGDSALYLCASSRSRGSSYNSPLHFGNGTRLTVT.

This clone has just a few counts. CDR3 coding DNA: TGTGCCACCACTGAATCAGACAGGGCCGGTGAGCAGTTCTTC. Translated: CATTESDRAGEQFF. The chain carries TRBV6-1 and TRBJ2-1; TRBD1 matches at 7 bases. This CDR3 has 14 amino acids. V trimming: 10 bases; J trimming: 9 bases; junction bases outside the gene matches: 15. Germline CDR1 is MNHNS and CDR2 is SASEGT.

A few counts support this clone. The chain links TRBV7-2 to TRBJ1-5, with D tentatively TRBD1 (6 bases). Per germline, CDR1 SGHTA and CDR2 FQGNSA. With 5 bases removed from V and 7 bases from J, the gap between germline ends came to 12 bases. The CDR3 contains 13 residues. Here the CDR3 reads CASSTTGYQPQHF. CDR3 nucleotides: TGTGCCAGCAGCACTACAGGGTACCAGCCCCAGCATTTT. The complete variable domain, with remaining parts taken from reference TRBV7-2 and TRBJ1-5, reads GAGVSQSPSNKVTEKGKDVELRCDPISGHTALYWYRQSLGQGLEFLIYFQGNSAPDKSGLPSDRFSAERTGGSVSTLTIQRTQQEDSAVYLCASSTTGYQPQHFGDGTRLSIL.

The gene calls are TRBV19 and TRBJ2-1; 8 bases map to TRBD2. Germline V lookup: CDR1 LNHDA, CDR2 SQIVND (reference sequence). The CDR3 totals 14 residues. The trim removed 8 bases at V and 8 bases at J, leaving 11 bases unmatched. The CDR3 sequence is CASWETGTSYEQFF. CDR3 nucleotides: TGTGCCAGTTGGGAGACCGGGACTAGTTATGAGCAGTTCTTC.

The CDR3 nucleotides read TGTGCCAGCAGAAATTCGGGAGACATTAGCAATCAGCCCCAGCATTTT. Amino acid sequence: CASRNSGDISNQPQHF. The V and J genes are TRBV28 and TRBJ1-5, with D hard to call. This CDR3 has 16 residues. Germline V lookup: CDR1 MDHEN, CDR2 SYDVKM. Trimming removed 6 bases from V and 0 bases from J, with 15 bases in between.

This clone has just a few counts. The chain uses TRBV2 and TRBJ1-2; tentative D call: TRBD1 (5 bases). V was shortened by 8 bases and J by 8 bases, with 18 bases between the two germline ends. Per germline, CDR1 SNHLY and CDR2 FYNNEI. This CDR3 region has 13 residues. The CDR3 nucleotides are TGTGCCAGCGCCCAGGACCAGGGAGGCGGCTACACCTTC. Translating it yields CASAQDQGGGYTF.

The count of this clone is one. The V gene is TRBV6-4, the J gene TRBJ2-1; D not certain. V lost 5 bases and J lost 0, with 5 bases in between. The CDR3 covers 13 residues. Germline V gene lookup returns CDR1 MRHNA and CDR2 SNTAGT. CDR3 region: CASSPSSYNEQFF. Here the CDR3 DNA reads TGTGCCAGCAGTCCGAGCTCCTACAATGAGCAGTTCTTC.

The chain is built from TRBV5-6 and TRBJ1-1; 8 positions match TRBD1. From germline, CDR1 is SGHDT and CDR2 YYEEEE. The CDR3 consists of 13 residues. The V gene end was trimmed by 4 bases and the J gene end by 11 bases; junction bases not matched to a gene: 10. In nucleotides, the CDR3 is TGTGCCAGCAGCATAGGACAGGGCCAATCTGCTTTCTTT. Translation: CASSIGQGQSAFF.

This chain joins TRBV5-1 and TRBJ1-5; 11 nucleotides agree with TRBD1. Germline V gene lookup returns CDR1 SGHRS and CDR2 YFSETQ. The CDR3 loop spans 17 amino acids. V was pared by 5 bases and J by 1 base, with 8 bases of the junction left unmatched. The CDR3 protein is CASRPGTGGLSNQPQHF. CDR3 DNA sequence: TGCGCCAGCAGGCCCGGGACAGGGGGGCTAAGCAATCAGCCCCAGCATTTT.

This sequence joins TRBV4-3 and TRBJ1-2; 9 bases map to TRBD1. Trimming removed 4 bases from V and 1 base from J; junction bases left unmatched: 1. Germline assignment: CDR1 LGHNA and CDR2 YSLEER. The CDR3 loop spans 14 amino acids. CDR3 amino acids: CASSRQGGNYGYTF. CDR3 DNA sequence: TGCGCCAGCAGCCGACAGGGGGGTAACTATGGCTACACCTTC.

This chain links TRBV16 with TRBJ2-1; maybe TRBD2 (6 bases). CDR1 and CDR2 (germline): KGHSY, FQNENV. The CDR3 spans 15 residues. V was shortened by 0 bases and J by 7 bases, with 13 bases between the two germline ends. The CDR3 DNA sequence: TGTGCCAGCAGCCAATCCCCGGGAGTTGCGAATGAGCAGTTCTTC. It translates to CASSQSPGVANEQFF.

The chain carries TRBV7-8 and TRBJ2-3; 10 positions match TRBD2. CDR3 length equals 17 residues. Germline-derived CDR1 and CDR2 are SGHVS and FQNEAQ. With V trimmed by 4 bases and J by 4 bases, 11 bases remained unmatched. CDR3 bases: TGTGCCAGCAGCTCGCCGCCGACTAGCGGGTTCTCAGATACGCAGTATTTT. Its translation: CASSSPPTSGFSDTQYF.

This clone was seen a handful of times. V is TRBV6-1 and J is TRBJ1-5; D call uncertain. Germline-derived CDR1 and CDR2 are MNHNS and SASEGT. The CDR3 covers 13 residues. Trimming pared 6 bases from V and 6 bases from J, leaving 12 bases between. The CDR3 reads CASRPLEGQPQHF. The CDR3 DNA sequence: TGTGCCAGCAGGCCCCTCGAGGGTCAGCCCCAGCATTTT.

This clone was counted between two and nine times. J is TRBJ2-7 and V is TRBV28, with 12 bases fitting TRBD1. Per the germline V gene, CDR1 is MDHEN and CDR2 is SYDVKM. The CDR3 loop spans 15 amino acids. V lost 3 bases, J lost 6 bases, and 6 bases stayed unmatched. This CDR3 reads CASSLGGQGASEQYF. In nucleotides, the CDR3 is TGTGCCAGCAGTTTGGGGGGACAGGGGGCGTCCGAGCAGTACTTC.

The chain couples TRBV7-2 to TRBJ2-1; TRBD1 aligns across 7 bases. Germline CDR1 SGHTA, CDR2 FQGNSA. This CDR3 comprises 14 residues. Trimming at V came to 3 bases and at J to 9 bases, leaving 8 bases not matched to a gene. DNA for the CDR3: TGTGCCAGCAGCTTTAGACAGGGTGGGAGTGAGCAGTTCTTC. Amino acids: CASSFRQGGSEQFF. Full variable domain (rest looked up from reference TRBV7-2 and TRBJ2-1): GAGVSQSPSNKVTEKGKDVELRCDPISGHTALYWYRQSLGQGLEFLIYFQGNSAPDKSGLPSDRFSAERTGGSVSTLTIQRTQQEDSAVYLCASSFRQGGSEQFFGPGTRLTVL.

The chain recombines TRBV7-3 with TRBJ1-2, with D maybe TRBD1 (5 bases). The CDR3 spans 15 residues. Germline CDR1 SGHTA, CDR2 FQGTGA. Trimming pared 5 bases from V and 7 bases from J, leaving 20 bases between. The CDR3 nucleotides read TGTGCCAGCAGCCCAAACGGAGGGGTGACTACTGGCTACACCTTC. Translated: CASSPNGGVTTGYTF.

The chain couples TRBV19 to TRBJ1-5, with unresolved D. Germline values: CDR1 LNHDA, CDR2 SQIVND (reference sequence). This CDR3 contains 19 residues. V was cut by 1 base and J by 1 base, with 20 bases left in between. The chain's CDR3 is CASSIGPARAMRSNQPQHF. The CDR3 coding sequence is TGTGCCAGTAGTATAGGGCCGGCTCGAGCTATGAGGAGCAATCAGCCCCAGCATTTT.

The chain has TRBV29-1 and TRBJ2-7, with 8 bases aligning to TRBD1. The CDR3 contains 15 residues. Germline loops: CDR1 SQVTM, CDR2 ANQGSEA. Losses at the gene ends were 4 bases for V and 7 bases for J; bases not matched to a gene: 15. The CDR3 DNA follows: TGCAGCGTTGCCCCCTACGGACAGGGAATCGGGGAGCAGTACTTC. Its translation: CSVAPYGQGIGEQYF.

The chain employs TRBV7-3 and TRBJ2-5; tentative D call: TRBD1 (5 bases). Trimming stripped 5 bases from V and 4 bases from J, with 14 bases between. CDR3 length equals 14 residues. The germline CDR1 and CDR2 sequences are SGHTA and FQGTGA. The CDR3, as DNA: TGTGCCAGCAGCCCCAGGGAAGGGCCAGAGACCCAGTACTTC. As protein: CASSPREGPETQYF.

This chain connects TRBV4-3 to TRBJ2-1, with 9 nucleotides matching TRBD2. Germline trimming cut 5 bases from V and 4 bases from J; bases unmatched to any gene: 9. The CDR3 loop spans 16 amino acids. Germline V CDR1 and CDR2: LGHNA, YSLEER. The chain's CDR3 is CASSGGGGASYNEQFF. DNA for the CDR3: TGCGCCAGCAGCGGAGGCGGGGGGGCCTCTTACAATGAGCAGTTCTTC.

The V and J genes are TRBV2 and TRBJ2-5; TRBD1 aligns across 8 bases. V was pared by 10 bases and J by 5 bases, with 6 bases of the junction left unmatched. Germline V gene data show CDR1 as SNHLY and CDR2 as FYNNEI. The CDR3 has 12 residues. The CDR3: CAMTTGGETQYF. As DNA, the CDR3 is TGTGCCATGACTACAGGGGGGGAGACCCAGTACTTC.

This clone was counted a few times. This chain links TRBV5-4 with TRBJ2-1, with a weak D call TRBD1 (6 bases). The CDR3 has 14 residues. V was shortened by 4 bases and J by 7 bases, with 15 bases between the two germline ends. The germline V gene has CDR1 SGHNT and CDR2 YYREEE (reference sequence). The CDR3 coding sequence is TGTGCCAGCAGCAGAACCGGGACACCTAATGAGCAGTTCTTC. Protein sequence: CASSRTGTPNEQFF. Filled out from reference TRBV5-4 and TRBJ2-1, the complete variable domain reads ETGVTQSPTHLIKTRGQQVTLRCSSQSGHNTVSWYQQALGQGPQFIFQYYREEENGRGNFPPRFSGLQFPNYSSELNVNALELDDSALYLCASSRTGTPNEQFFGPGTRLTVL.